What follows is one T cell receptor (beta chain) and its context. Its target is unknown. Libraries of TCR beta came from iRepertoire HTBI primers plus Arm-PCR of CDR3 regions. Methods used by the authors: Samples jointly harbored fewer than 70 TRBV and 14 to 15 TRBJ segments. TCRdb re-analysed the multiplex PCR reads in MiXCR, keeping a single row per CDR3 protein. None of the V and J calls come from the authors' own analysis; TCRdb made them. The sample records 350,000 to 500,000 distinct CDR3 sequences, under 25% being singletons. Trimming left V 0 bases short and J 4 bases short, with 14 bases between. Germline CDR1 is SGHRS and CDR2 is YFSETQ. The CDR3 spans 15 residues. Described time point: persistent/refractory GD, antithyroid drugs over 5 years with positive TRAb. The authors made the TCR library using RNA they extracted from PBMCs. This sample stems from a study of regulatory T cells in long-lasting Graves disease. The overall study: More than 5 years of antithyroid drugs with positive TSH receptor antibodies defined persistent Graves' disease. Broader study findings: New patients shared fewer public clonotypes (around 880) than persistent patients did (more than 2,500). Compared with new cases, persistent Graves' patients showed reduced TCR diversity.

The sequence came from a female donor with Graves disease. The material sequenced was peripheral blood mononuclear cells (PBMCs), taken when the disease was refractory, from a patient treated with antithyroid drugs. The chain recombines TRBV5-1 with TRBJ2-7; unclear D gene. The CDR3 reads CASSLARTLGYEQYF. CDR3 in DNA: TGCGCCAGCAGCTTGGCCCGGACCTTAGGTTACGAGCAGTACTTC.